Sequencing of this T cell receptor (beta chain) was carried out in a study of blood T cells in healthy people across ages (dated by TCRdb to between 2015 and 2016). Background for the entire study: In model experiments, template switching captured roughly one uniquely barcoded TCR beta cDNA molecule for every two T cells. Two additional independent replicas of 1 million unique cDNA reads from the same blood draw were analyzed for two donors (one aged 18 to 29 and one aged 80 or older). To track age-related changes in TCR beta repertoire diversity, the study relied on deep sequencing normalized with unique cDNA molecular identifiers. Donors were grouped into four age groups: young (average roughly 17 years), middle-aged (39), aged (around 60) and long-lived (around 80). Donors of different ages were randomly distributed across sequencing lanes to avoid experimental bias. Broader findings and caveats from the paper: Observed TCR beta diversity per million T cells fell roughly linearly with age, and a significant reduction was already apparent by age around 40. The CMV infection status of donors was not known, potentially confounding age-related changes in expanded clonotypes. Conclusive comparison of naive and antigen-experienced compartments was prevented by the profiling of bulk unsorted PBMCs. Estimates of total diversity from one million sequenced T cells were regarded as lower bounds and underestimates. Compared with the aged group, the long-lived group had more naive CD4+ T cells, fewer expanded clones and increased TCR diversity, suggesting age selection. There was a strong correlation between observed TCR beta diversity and the percentage of naive T cells measured by flow cytometry.

Trimming takes 5 bases from V and 0 bases from J, and the germline ends sit 16 bases apart. The CDR3, from cysteine to phenylalanine, totals 16 residues. Only CDR3 DNA is held: 48 bases, read in frame from base 1. CDR1 and CDR2 are read off the germline V gene as SGHTA and FQGNSA. A remark on this clonotype: Its antigen is still unknown. Qualities for individual bases were not recorded, and no much larger clone is one base off.

Systemically healthy Caucasian individuals from Russia, roughly 40 in total and aged roughly 6 to 95 years, were included as donors. About 10 milliliters of peripheral blood were drawn from each donor into EDTA-treated Vacutainer tubes. PBMCs were isolated by Ficoll-Paque density-gradient centrifugation, with at least 7 million obtained per sample. Total RNA, at least 5 micrograms per sample, was extracted from PBMCs with Trizol reagent. For every donor, an aliquot of PBMCs went through flow cytometry to measure the percentages of naive CD45RAhigh/CD27high T cells. The library was prepared using 5' RACE. TCRdb records Illumina HiSeq 2500 as the sequencer. A second PCR of roughly 7 to 12 cycles was run with a J-beta primer mix and a sample-barcoded 5' primer. Each TCR beta cDNA molecule received a unique molecular identifier from a template-switch 5' adaptor carrying 12 random nucleotides. At least 2.5 million CDR3-containing paired-end reads were obtained from each sample. All of the RNA was converted into first-strand cDNA using the Mint cDNA synthesis kit, with a TRBC-specific oligonucleotide serving as the primer. After uracil-DNA glycosylase treatment, a first 18-cycle PCR used universal primers M1SS and BC2_uni_R on all cDNA. Per the authors' processing: Normalization of each sample was performed by random selection of 1 million high-quality reads, each carrying a distinct molecular identifier. Instead of being binned into consensus sequences, reads that shared molecular identifiers were thrown out. MiTCR, with a Q25 quality threshold and the strictest error-elimination algorithm, was used for CDR3 identification, clonotype clustering and error correction. A nonparametric unseen species model with Euler transformation was used to estimate a lower bound on total TCR beta diversity. The public sequencing data were trimmed at Q25 with fastp and processed into clonotypes with MiXCR by TCRdb, which kept only in-frame beta chains. Rows are unified per CDR3 protein, each entry keeping the most common DNA and genes. The V and J calls and clone size are TCRdb's, not the authors'. For this sample there are around 620,000 distinct CDR3 sequences; about 25% appear just once. The top ten constitute about 18% of the sample.

The specimen was blood. The chain links TRBV7-2 with TRBJ2-5; the D segment could be TRBD1, given 5 matching bases. This receptor was identified in a woman in her seventies in good health. The DNA reads as follows: TGTGCCAGCAGCCTGCGACAGAGATACCACCAAGAGACCCAGTACTTC. Its translation reads: CASSLRQRYHQETQYF. When the CDR3 is completed using the reference TRBV7-2 and TRBJ2-5 genes on either side, the full variable domain is GAGVSQSPSNKVTEKGKDVELRCDPISGHTALYWYRQSLGQGLEFLIYFQGNSAPDKSGLPSDRFSAERTGGSVSTLTIQRTQQEDSAVYLCASSLRQRYHQETQYFGPGTRLLVL.